This T cell receptor beta chain comes out of a study of control samples from healthy donors and cancer patients. Measured with immunoSEQ multiplex PCR; TCRdb has only the in-frame clones, and not every one. This table has about 110,000 clones, 85% to 90% appearing once. The V and J ends lost 0 bases and 9 bases, in that order; junction bases with no gene match: 5. The germline CDR1 and CDR2 sequences are SGHRS and YFSETQ. The CDR3 runs 14 residues. This clone has a single count. Sequenced input: blood. The receptor's source is a woman in her forties or fifties in good health. V usage is TRBV5-1 and J usage is TRBJ2-1; 8 positions match TRBD2. The CDR3 sequence is CASSLDSGNREQFF. The CDR3 DNA is TGCGCCAGCAGCTTGGATAGCGGGAATCGTGAGCAGTTCTTC.